Sequencing of this T cell receptor beta chain was carried out in a study of T cell responses to AZD1222 COVID-19 vaccine (dated by TCRdb to 2020 to 2023). In terms of the full investigation: A total of 233 trial participants underwent TCR sequencing, of whom 207 had received two doses of AZD1222 and around 25 had received two doses of the MenACWY control vaccine. Enrollment into the trials was organized by age into subgroups of 18-55, 56-69 and 70-plus years, and those subgroups contained roughly 150, 30 and 60 TCR-sequenced participants, respectively. The paper as a whole reports these results and caveats: The 56-69-year group was small, and its depth increase did not reach significance, likely because of low power. Reportedly, almost half of the unique spike-specific TCRs recognized epitopes lying outside the regions that are mutated in the B.1.351 and B.1.1.7 variants. After two AZD1222 doses, spike-specific TCR breadth and depth were significantly higher than at day 0 and than in MenACWY recipients. Only six or seven AZD1222 recipients were SARS-CoV-2 seropositive at baseline, limiting conclusions about previously exposed vaccinees. The vaccine-associated CD4 TCRs covered the entire spike protein, and the dominant responses fell in regions 160-218 and 743-854. Because no day 14 peak-response samples were available, the repertoires could be characterized only after the peak T cell response. Participants were mostly white British and included more females than males, and it was suggested by the authors that clonal diversity may have been underestimated.

Concerning this clone itself: There is no known antigen for this receptor. Base qualities are not recorded, but no much larger clone differs from it by a single base.

The CDR3 regions of human TCRbeta chains were analyzed by immunosequencing. As for the original processing: Repertoire TCRs were matched against a reference library of SARS-CoV-2-specific TCRs generated with the MIRA antigen-specificity platform. Breadth was defined as the fraction of unique TCRs that were SARS-CoV-2-associated, and depth was defined as the fraction of total T cells that were SARS-CoV-2-associated. Using the MIRA data, each spike-specific TCR was assigned both to the spike region to which the TCR was reactive and to a CD4 or CD8 class. Log10-transformed breadth and depth values were compared by one-way ANOVA with Sidak's multiple comparisons tests. TCRdb retrieved this table from immuneACCESS and kept in-frame rearrangements only. Not all clones are present; in checked studies, unresolved V genes account for under half, and no reason is known for the remainder. V, J and clone size reflect that table, while D and trimming were determined from the DNA. The sample contains tens of thousands of clones, roughly 88% of them found a single time. The ten largest clones capture 13% to 15% of the sample.

Sample time point, as interpreted from the label and publication: about 28 days (+/-7) after the second vaccine dose. AZD1222 recipients with second doses at about 4 weeks or about 12 weeks were pooled, because spike-specific TCR depth and breadth did not differ between schedules. Vaccinee samples were obtained from the UK trials COV001 and COV002, which included a single-blind randomized controlled phase 2/3 trial of AZD1222 (ChAdOx1 nCoV-19) in healthy adults. Trial participant PBMC samples were collected at day 0 and day 28 after the second dose for TCRbeta chain sequencing. The CDR3, cysteine through phenylalanine, is 14 amino acids long. The retained sequence is limited to the CDR3, 42 bases, with the frame set at the first base. The trim is 6 bases for V and 5 bases for J, with a gap of 17 bases between the germline ends. Based on the germline V gene (reference sequence), the CDR1 and CDR2 sequences are SGHAT and FQDESV.

The chain joins TRBV11-1 to TRBJ2-7; matching of 6 bases hints at TRBD1 as the D gene. This specimen was peripheral blood, taken 28 days after the second AZD1222 dose. This TCR came from an adult who received the AZD1222 COVID-19 vaccine. This receptor carries the CDR3 CASRGPGQGHEQYF. The DNA sequence is as follows: TGTGCCAGCAGGGGACCGGGACAAGGGCACGAGCAGTACTTC.